A single sample gave rise to the 2 T cell receptor beta chains below, sequenced in a study of shared clonotypes between healthy human individuals (dated by TCRdb to about 2020). Receptor amplification or capture employed the immunoSEQ multiplex PCR assay. TCRdb took this table from immuneACCESS and kept in-frame rearrangements with V and J called. Such tables lack part of the clones; where checked against another copy, unresolved V genes explain under half of the gap, and the rest is unexplained. For this sample there are about 2,500,000 clones; around nine tenths appear just once. The ten most abundant clones make up over 0.12% of the sample. Material for sequencing was naive CD4+ T cells sorted from blood. In light of the paper, this sample's cell subset or site label describes: CD45RA+ positively selected. The origin of the receptors is a young man in good health.

The genes are TRBV19 and TRBJ1-5; 11 bases are a match to TRBD1. CDR3 length: 15 amino acids. J was trimmed by 3 bases and V by 5 bases; bases with no gene match: 3. Per the germline V gene, CDR1 is LNHDA and CDR2 is SQIVND (reference sequence). CDR3 protein: CASSLGQGANQPQHF. CDR3 nucleotides: TGTGCCAGTAGTCTCGGACAGGGGGCCAATCAGCCCCAGCATTTT.

The chain has TRBV25-1 and TRBJ2-3; TRBD1 matches 7 bases. The V gene's germline CDR1 is MGHDK and CDR2 SYGVNS. The CDR3 consists of 14 residues. V dropped 6 bases and J dropped 0; count of bases not matched to a gene: 3. CDR3 sequence: CASSGTASTDTQYF. The CDR3 nucleotides read TGTGCCAGCAGCGGGACAGCTAGCACAGATACGCAGTATTTT.